This T cell receptor beta chain was sequenced in a study of OX40 agonist ivuxolimab in advanced cancers. In the study overall: Partial responses were achieved by three patients: one hepatocellular carcinoma, two cutaneous melanoma. The study, taken as a whole, reports: The 0.1-3.0 mg/kg partial responders had among the lowest clonal expansion.

The data were produced by immunoSEQ multiplex PCR, yet TCRdb's version contains in-frame clones alone and is incomplete. The repertoire includes about 38,000 clones, 92% of them detected once, and more than 9% sits in the top ten. Turning to this clone: What it binds is unknown.

The ends were cut back, 4 bases at V and 0 bases at J, with 4 bases in the middle. This CDR3 has 13 amino acids. The V gene's germline CDR1 is MDHEN and CDR2 SYDVKM. The study sampled blood at baseline, cycle 4 day 1, and cycle 7 day 1. The source of this sequence is an adult with an advanced solid tumor such as melanoma, head and neck, liver or kidney cancer. The sequencing here drew on CD4+ or CD8+ T cells sorted from blood, taken in a trial of the OX40 agonist ivuxolimab. The chain uses TRBV28 and TRBJ2-1; D not resolved. The CDR3 here is CASSSGSYNEQFF. CDR3 nucleotides: TGTGCCAGCAGTTCAGGCTCCTACAATGAGCAGTTCTTC.